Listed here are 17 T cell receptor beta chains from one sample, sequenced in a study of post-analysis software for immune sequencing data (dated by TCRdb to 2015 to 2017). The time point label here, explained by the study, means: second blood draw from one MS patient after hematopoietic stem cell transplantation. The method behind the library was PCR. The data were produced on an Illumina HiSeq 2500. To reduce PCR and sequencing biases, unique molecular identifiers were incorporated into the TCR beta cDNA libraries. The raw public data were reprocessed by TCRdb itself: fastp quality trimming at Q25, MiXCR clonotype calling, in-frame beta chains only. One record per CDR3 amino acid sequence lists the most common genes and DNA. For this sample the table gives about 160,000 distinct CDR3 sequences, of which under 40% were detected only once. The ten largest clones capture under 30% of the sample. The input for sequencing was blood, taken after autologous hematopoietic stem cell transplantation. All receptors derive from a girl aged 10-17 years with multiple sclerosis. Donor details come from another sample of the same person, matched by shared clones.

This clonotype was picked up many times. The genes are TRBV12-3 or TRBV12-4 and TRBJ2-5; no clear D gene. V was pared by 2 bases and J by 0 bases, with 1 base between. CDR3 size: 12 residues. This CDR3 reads CASSLNQETQYF. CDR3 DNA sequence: TGTGCCAGCAGTTTAAACCAAGAGACCCAGTACTTC.

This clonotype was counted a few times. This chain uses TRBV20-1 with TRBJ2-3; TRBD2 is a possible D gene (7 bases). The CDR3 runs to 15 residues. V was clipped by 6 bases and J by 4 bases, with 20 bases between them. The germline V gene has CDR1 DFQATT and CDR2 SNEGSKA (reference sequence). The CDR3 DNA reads TGCAGTGCCCAGAGACGGGGGGCTGCCGCAGATACGCAGTATTTT. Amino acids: CSAQRRGAAADTQYF.

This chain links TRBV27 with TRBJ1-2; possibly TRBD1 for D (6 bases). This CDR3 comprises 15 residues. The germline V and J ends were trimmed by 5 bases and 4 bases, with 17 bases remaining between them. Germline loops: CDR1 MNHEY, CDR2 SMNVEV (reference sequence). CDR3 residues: CASSLNQGFGYGYTF. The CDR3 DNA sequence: TGTGCCAGCAGTCTCAACCAGGGGTTCGGCTATGGCTACACCTTC.

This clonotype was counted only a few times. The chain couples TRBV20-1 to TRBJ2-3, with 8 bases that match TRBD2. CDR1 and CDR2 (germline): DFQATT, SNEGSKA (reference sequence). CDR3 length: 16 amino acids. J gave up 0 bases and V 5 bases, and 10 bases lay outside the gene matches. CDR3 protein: CSAPPPLAASTDTQYF. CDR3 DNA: TGCAGTGCTCCCCCACCACTAGCGGCTAGCACAGATACGCAGTATTTT.

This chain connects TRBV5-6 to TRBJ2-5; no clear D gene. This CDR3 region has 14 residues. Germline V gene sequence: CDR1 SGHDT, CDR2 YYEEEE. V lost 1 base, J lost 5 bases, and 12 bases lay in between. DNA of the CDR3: TGTGCCAGCAGCTTGCAGGAGCTACGGGAGACCCAGTACTTC. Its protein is CASSLQELRETQYF.

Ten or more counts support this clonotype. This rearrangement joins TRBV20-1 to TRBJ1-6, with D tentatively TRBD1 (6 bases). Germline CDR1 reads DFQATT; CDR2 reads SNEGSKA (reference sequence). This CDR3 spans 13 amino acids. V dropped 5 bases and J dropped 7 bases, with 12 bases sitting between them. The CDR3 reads CSALRGTNSPLHF. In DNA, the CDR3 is TGCAGTGCTCTCAGGGGAACCAATTCACCCCTCCACTTT.

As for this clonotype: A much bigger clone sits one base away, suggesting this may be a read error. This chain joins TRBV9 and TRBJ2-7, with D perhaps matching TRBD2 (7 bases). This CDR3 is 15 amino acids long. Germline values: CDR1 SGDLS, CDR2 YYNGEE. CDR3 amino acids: CAGSPEGGRDYEQYF. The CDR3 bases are TGTGCCGGCAGCCCCGAGGGGGGGAGGGATTACGAGCAGTACTTC.

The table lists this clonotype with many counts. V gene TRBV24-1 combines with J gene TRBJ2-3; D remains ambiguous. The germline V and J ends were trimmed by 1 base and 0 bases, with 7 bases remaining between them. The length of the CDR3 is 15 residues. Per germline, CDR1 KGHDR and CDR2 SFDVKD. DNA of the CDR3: TGTGCCACCAGTGATTTTCGAGCGAGCACAGATACGCAGTATTTT. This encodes CATSDFRASTDTQYF.

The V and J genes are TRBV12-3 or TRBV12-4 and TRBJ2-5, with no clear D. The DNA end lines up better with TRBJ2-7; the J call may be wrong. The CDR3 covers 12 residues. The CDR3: CASTVDRLEQYF. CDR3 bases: TGTGCCAGCACTGTGGACCGTCTCGAGCAGTACTTC.

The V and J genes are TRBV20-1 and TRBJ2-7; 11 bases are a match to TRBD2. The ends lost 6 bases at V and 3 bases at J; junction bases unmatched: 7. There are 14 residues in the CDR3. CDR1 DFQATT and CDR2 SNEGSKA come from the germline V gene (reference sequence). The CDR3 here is CSATSGSAYYEQYF. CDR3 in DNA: TGCAGTGCCACTAGCGGGAGCGCCTACTACGAGCAGTACTTC.

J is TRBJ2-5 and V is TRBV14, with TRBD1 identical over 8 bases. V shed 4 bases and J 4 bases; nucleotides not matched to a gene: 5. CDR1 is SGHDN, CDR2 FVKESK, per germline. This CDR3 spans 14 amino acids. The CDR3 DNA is TGTGCCAGCAGCCGCAGACAGGGGCGAGAGACCCAGTACTTC. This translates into CASSRRQGRETQYF.

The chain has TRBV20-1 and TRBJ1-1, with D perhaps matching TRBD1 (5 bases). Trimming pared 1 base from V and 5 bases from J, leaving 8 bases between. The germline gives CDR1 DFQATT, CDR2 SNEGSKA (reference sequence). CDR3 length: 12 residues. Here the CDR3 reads CSARGGGTEAFF. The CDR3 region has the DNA TGCAGTGCTAGAGGCGGGGGTACTGAAGCTTTCTTT.

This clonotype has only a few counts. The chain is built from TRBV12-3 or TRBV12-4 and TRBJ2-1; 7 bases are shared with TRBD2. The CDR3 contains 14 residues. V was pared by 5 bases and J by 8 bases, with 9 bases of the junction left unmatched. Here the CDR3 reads CASSGSGFSYEQFF. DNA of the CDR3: TGTGCCAGCAGTGGTAGCGGGTTCAGCTATGAGCAGTTCTTC.

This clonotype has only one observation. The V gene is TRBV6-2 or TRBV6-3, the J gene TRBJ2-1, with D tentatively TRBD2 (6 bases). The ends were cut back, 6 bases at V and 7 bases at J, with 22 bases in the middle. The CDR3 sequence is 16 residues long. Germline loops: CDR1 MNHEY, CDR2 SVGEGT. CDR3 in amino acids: CASSYVDGRFINEQFF. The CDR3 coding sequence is TGTGCCAGCAGCTACGTGGACGGGAGATTTATAAATGAGCAGTTCTTC.

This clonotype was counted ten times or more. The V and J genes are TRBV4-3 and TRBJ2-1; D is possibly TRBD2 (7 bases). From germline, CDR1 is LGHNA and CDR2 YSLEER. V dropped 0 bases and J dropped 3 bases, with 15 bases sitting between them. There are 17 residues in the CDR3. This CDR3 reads CASSQDGEGVDYNEQFF. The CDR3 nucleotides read TGCGCCAGCAGCCAAGATGGGGAGGGGGTGGACTACAATGAGCAGTTCTTC.

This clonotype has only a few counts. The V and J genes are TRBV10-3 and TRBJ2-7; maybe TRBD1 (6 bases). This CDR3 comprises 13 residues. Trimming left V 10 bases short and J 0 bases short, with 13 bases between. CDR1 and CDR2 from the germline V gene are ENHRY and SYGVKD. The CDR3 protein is CASRWDTSYEQYF. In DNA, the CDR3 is TGTGCCAGCAGGTGGGACACCTCCTACGAGCAGTACTTC.

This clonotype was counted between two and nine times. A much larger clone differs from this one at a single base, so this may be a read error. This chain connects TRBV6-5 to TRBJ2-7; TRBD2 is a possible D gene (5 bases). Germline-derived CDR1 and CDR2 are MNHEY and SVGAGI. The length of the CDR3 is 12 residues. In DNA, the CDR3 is TGTGCCAGCAGCGTAAGAGGGTACGAGCGGTACTTC. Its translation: CASSVRGYERYF.